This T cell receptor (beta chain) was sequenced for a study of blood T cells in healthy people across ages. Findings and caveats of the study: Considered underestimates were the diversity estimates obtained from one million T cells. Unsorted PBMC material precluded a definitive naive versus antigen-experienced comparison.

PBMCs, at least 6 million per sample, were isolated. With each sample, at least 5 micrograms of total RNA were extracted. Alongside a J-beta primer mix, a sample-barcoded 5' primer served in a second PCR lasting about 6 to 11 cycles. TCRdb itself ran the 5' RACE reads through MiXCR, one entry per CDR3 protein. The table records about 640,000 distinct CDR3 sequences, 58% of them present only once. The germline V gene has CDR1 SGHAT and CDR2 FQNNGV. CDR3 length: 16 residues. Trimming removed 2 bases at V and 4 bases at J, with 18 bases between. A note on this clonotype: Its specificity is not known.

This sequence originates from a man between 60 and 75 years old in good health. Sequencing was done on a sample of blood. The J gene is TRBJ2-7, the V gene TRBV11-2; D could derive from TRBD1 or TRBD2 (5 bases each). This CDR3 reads CASSLSRLQGVYEQYF. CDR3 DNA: TGTGCCAGCAGCTTATCACGGTTGCAGGGAGTGTACGAGCAGTACTTC. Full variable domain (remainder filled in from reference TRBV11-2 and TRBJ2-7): EAGVAQSPRYKIIEKRQSVAFWCNPISGHATLYWYQQILGQGPKLLIQFQNNGVVDDSQLPKDRFSAERLKGVDSTLKIQPAKLEDSAVYLCASSLSRLQGVYEQYFGPGTRLTVT.